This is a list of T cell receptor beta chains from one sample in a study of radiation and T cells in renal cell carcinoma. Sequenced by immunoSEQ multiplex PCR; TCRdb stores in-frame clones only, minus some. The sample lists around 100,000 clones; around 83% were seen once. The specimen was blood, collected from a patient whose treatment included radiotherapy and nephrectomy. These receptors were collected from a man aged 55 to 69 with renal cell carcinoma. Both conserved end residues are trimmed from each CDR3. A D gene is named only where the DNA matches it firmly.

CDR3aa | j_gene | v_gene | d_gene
ASRQDMSGELF | TRBJ2-2 | TRBV7-8 | NA
ASSLGRGTDTQY | TRBJ2-3 | TRBV27 | NA
ASSESSPRTNYGEQY | TRBJ2-7 | TRBV10-1 | NA
ASSPRTGGRMNTEAF | TRBJ1-1 | TRBV14 | TRBD1
ASSPSGPYEQY | TRBJ2-7 | TRBV7-6 | NA
ASSFRTSGRAYEQY | TRBJ2-7 | TRBV6-6 | TRBD2
ASSLSGPGSIYGYT | TRBJ1-2 | TRBV5-1 | NA
SVEYPGLAGNYEQY | TRBJ2-7 | TRBV29-1 | TRBD2
AWSVGRETQY | TRBJ2-5 | TRBV30 | NA
AISLLAVAGTYEQY | TRBJ2-7 | TRBV10-3 | TRBD2
ASSGTGMAGPQETQY | TRBJ2-5 | TRBV6-4 | NA
ASSSGPRKDGYT | TRBJ1-2 | TRBV7-9 | NA
ASSVAARQGAYEQY | TRBJ2-7 | TRBV9 | TRBD1
ASSLGGPGSPTDTQY | TRBJ2-3 | TRBV5-4 | NA
ASSSSGLASNEQF | TRBJ2-1 | TRBV5-1 | TRBD2
ASSLDSSPNYGYT | TRBJ1-2 | TRBV7-2 | NA
ASSPGRGPMNTEAF | TRBJ1-1 | TRBV5-1 | NA
ASSQGPAKNIQY | TRBJ2-4 | TRBV28 | NA
ASSGQVYNEQF | TRBJ2-1 | TRBV6-1 | NA
ASSLGLASSYEQY | TRBJ2-7 | TRBV7-2 | TRBD2
ASSESRSNGNNEQF | TRBJ2-1 | TRBV10-1 | NA
ASSFGAVGLTSTDTQY | TRBJ2-3 | TRBV7-9 | NA
ASSFLAGATYNEQF | TRBJ2-1 | TRBV27 | TRBD2
ASRKTGTYSYNEQF | TRBJ2-1 | TRBV27 | NA
ASSIADRGYREAF | TRBJ1-1 | TRBV19 | TRBD1
ASSLVGGANYGYT | TRBJ1-2 | TRBV7-9 | NA
ASRGGTGDRTGELF | TRBJ2-2 | TRBV2 | TRBD1
ASSPGLGEQF | TRBJ2-1 | TRBV5-1 | TRBD2
SVVAAAKWYEQY | TRBJ2-7 | TRBV29-1 | NA
ASSPGYTGELF | TRBJ2-2 | TRBV5-1 | NA
ASSSPDRTNEKLF | TRBJ1-4 | TRBV28 | NA
SVDAWGQGYT | TRBJ1-2 | TRBV29-1 | NA
ASSYRGPNNEQF | TRBJ2-1 | TRBV6-5 | NA
ASSYSGDRLYEQY | TRBJ2-7 | TRBV6-5 | TRBD1
SVRALTSEAYNEQF | TRBJ2-1 | TRBV29-1 | TRBD2
ASSTTGFSHQPQH | TRBJ1-5 | TRBV5-5 | TRBD1
ASSPQTGAQPQH | TRBJ1-5 | TRBV19 | NA
ASTSPGQRSYGYT | TRBJ1-2 | TRBV5-5 | TRBD1
ASSLIGNEQF | TRBJ2-1 | TRBV11-1 | NA
ASRRTGGADTQY | TRBJ2-3 | TRBV2 | TRBD1
ASMVGPVYEQY | TRBJ2-7 | TRBV28 | NA
SASGQGARYT | TRBJ1-2 | TRBV29-1 | TRBD1
ASSLALAATYEQY | TRBJ2-7 | TRBV5-1 | TRBD2
ASRRGQGNTIY | TRBJ1-3 | TRBV7-9 | NA
ASSIRAASYEQY | TRBJ2-7 | TRBV19 | NA
ASSSLGISGANVLT | TRBJ2-6 | TRBV19 | NA
ASSPGRLNTEAF | TRBJ1-1 | TRBV10-1 | NA
ASSLVGQSNTEAF | TRBJ1-1 | TRBV7-2 | NA
SAQGQGGNTIY | TRBJ1-3 | TRBV29-1 | TRBD1
ASSRDRGETQY | TRBJ2-5 | TRBV2 | TRBD1
ATSRDEPGQRDEKLF | TRBJ1-4 | TRBV15 | TRBD1
ASSLASRQANQPQH | TRBJ1-5 | TRBV28 | NA
ASSFTGTSGTGGELF | TRBJ2-2 | TRBV5-1 | TRBD2
ASSLSVRLRGTEAF | TRBJ1-1 | TRBV28 | NA
ASSLAGWESDTQY | TRBJ2-3 | TRBV5-1 | NA